This T cell receptor (beta chain) was captured in a study of spatial heterogeneity in lung cancer. The CDR3 contains 14 residues. CDR1 and CDR2 from the germline V gene are SEHNR and FQNEAQ (reference sequence). V was shortened by 1 base and J by 7 bases, with 14 bases between the two germline ends. This clonotype was observed many times. Its antigen remains unknown. Broader study findings: Among tumor T cells, estimated coverage was around 7% for alpha chains and approximately 13% for beta chains. The study found that expanded intratumoral alpha and beta TCR counts tracked tumor mutation counts.

TCRdb independently ran MiXCR on the 5' RACE reads; one entry per CDR3 protein. Counted here are 8,000 to 9,500 distinct CDR3 sequences, under 9% occurring once; the ten biggest clones make up 8.6%. Specified time point: sample taken at primary tumor resection. The rearrangement links TRBV7-9 to TRBJ2-7, with D hard to call. The receptor's source is a male donor with early-stage non-small cell lung cancer. Here the sequenced sample was lung tumor tissue, taken at surgery. This chain's CDR3 is CASSLGLRPEEQYF. CDR3 bases: TGTGCCAGCAGCTTAGGTCTTCGTCCGGAGGAGCAGTACTTC.